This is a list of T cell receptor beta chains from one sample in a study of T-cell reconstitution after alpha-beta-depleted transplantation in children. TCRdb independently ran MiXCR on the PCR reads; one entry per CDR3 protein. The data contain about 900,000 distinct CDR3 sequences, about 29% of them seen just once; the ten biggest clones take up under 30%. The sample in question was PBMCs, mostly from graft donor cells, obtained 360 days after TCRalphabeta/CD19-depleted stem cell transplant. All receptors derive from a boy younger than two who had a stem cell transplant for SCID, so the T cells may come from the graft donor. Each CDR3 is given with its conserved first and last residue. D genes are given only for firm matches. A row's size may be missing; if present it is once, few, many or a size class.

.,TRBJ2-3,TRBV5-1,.,TGCGCCAGCAGCTTGGCCGAAGCAGGTGGGCAGTATTTT,CASSLAEAGGQYF
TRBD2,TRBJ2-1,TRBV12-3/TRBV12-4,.,TGTGCCAGCAGCCGGAGACTAGCGGACCCCTACAATGAGCAGTTCTTC,CASSRRLADPYNEQFF
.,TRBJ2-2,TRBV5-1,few,TGCGCCAGCAGCCTGATTTTCGGCCCAACCGGGGAGCTGTTTTTT,CASSLIFGPTGELFF
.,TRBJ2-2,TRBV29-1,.,TGCAGCGTTGAACTCCCGGGGAAGGGCACCGGGGAGCTGTTTTTT,CSVELPGKGTGELFF
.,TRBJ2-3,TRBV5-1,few,TGCGCCAGCAGCTTGGATTTCGATTTACCGCAGTATTTT,CASSLDFDLPQYF
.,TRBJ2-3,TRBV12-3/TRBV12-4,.,TGTGCCAGCAGTCCCGCAGGGGTGGATACGCAGTATTTT,CASSPAGVDTQYF
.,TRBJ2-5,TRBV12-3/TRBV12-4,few,TGTGCCAGCAGTTTGGGGGCCGGGGACCAAGAGACCCAGTACTTC,CASSLGAGDQETQYF
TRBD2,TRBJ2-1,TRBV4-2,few,TGTGCCAGCAGCCAAGTAAAGCGGGGGGTTGCCCTGCCCTACAATGAGCAGTTCTTC,CASSQVKRGVALPYNEQFF
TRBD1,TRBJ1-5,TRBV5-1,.,TGCGCCAGGGGACAGCGGGGGGACCAGCCCCAGCATTTT,CARGQRGDQPQHF
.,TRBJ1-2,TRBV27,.,TGTGCCAGCAGTTCACCCCCCCTAGGGACGGGCGGTGGCTACACCTTC,CASSSPPLGTGGGYTF
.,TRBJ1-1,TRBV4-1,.,TGCGCCAGCAGCCACGTGGGGGGCACTGAAGCTTTCTTT,CASSHVGGTEAFF
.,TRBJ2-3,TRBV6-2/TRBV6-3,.,TGTGCCAGCACCGATCGTGCATCGATCCGAACCGTCGATACGCAGTATTTT,CASTDRASIRTVDTQYF
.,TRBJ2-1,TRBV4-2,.,TGTGCCAGCAGCCAAGTTGGTTTGGGGTTCAACAATGAGCAGTTCTTC,CASSQVGLGFNNEQFF
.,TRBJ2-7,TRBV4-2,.,TGTGCCAGCAGCCAATCTCTAGCAGCGGGCTACGAGCAGTACTTC,CASSQSLAAGYEQYF
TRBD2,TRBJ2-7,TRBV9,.,TGTGCCAGCAGCGTAGGGCTAGCGGCCCACGAGCAGTACTTC,CASSVGLAAHEQYF
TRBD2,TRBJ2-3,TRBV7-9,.,TGTGCCAGCAATCTAGCGGGGGACATGGATACGCAGTATTTT,CASNLAGDMDTQYF
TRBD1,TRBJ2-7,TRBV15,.,TGTGCCACCAGCTCCCCATGGGGACAGCTTGGCGAGCAGTACTTC,CATSSPWGQLGEQYF
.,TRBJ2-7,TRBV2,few,TGTGCCACCAAGGCAGGGGAGATCTACGAGCAGTACTTC,CATKAGEIYEQYF
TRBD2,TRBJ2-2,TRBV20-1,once,TGCAGTGCTCCGACTAGCGGGGGCGGGGAGCTGTTTTTT,CSAPTSGGGELFF
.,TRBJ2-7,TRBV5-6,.,TGTGCCAGCAGCCAGGGCGTCCACGAGCAGTACTTC,CASSQGVHEQYF
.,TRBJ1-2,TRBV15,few,TGTGCCACCTCTCACAGGGAAAACTATGGCTACACCTTC,CATSHRENYGYTF
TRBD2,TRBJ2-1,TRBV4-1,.,TGCGCCAGCAGCCACGGCGCGGGGGGACACAATGAGCAGTTCTTC,CASSHGAGGHNEQFF
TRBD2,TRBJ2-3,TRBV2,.,TGTGCCAGCATCGCTAGCGGATTTATCACAGATACGCAGTATTTT,CASIASGFITDTQYF
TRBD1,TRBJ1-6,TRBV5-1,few,TGCGCCAGCAGCTTGGAGGGACAGAACAATTCACCCCTCCACTTT,CASSLEGQNNSPLHF
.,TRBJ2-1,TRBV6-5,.,TGTGCCAGCAGTTACGAAAGTGTATTCCCCTACAATGAGCAGTTCTTC,CASSYESVFPYNEQFF
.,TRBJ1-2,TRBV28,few,TGTGCCAGCAGGGAGAGGGTCCGTAGCAGAGGTAGCGGGGCTAACTATGGCTACACCTTC,CASRERVRSRGSGANYGYTF
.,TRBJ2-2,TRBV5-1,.,TGCGCCAGCAGCGCGACTAGTAGCTACACCGGGGAGCTGTTTTTT,CASSATSSYTGELFF
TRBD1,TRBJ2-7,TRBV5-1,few,TGCGCCAGCAGCATTAAGCCGGGACAGAACGACTACGAGCAGTACTTC,CASSIKPGQNDYEQYF
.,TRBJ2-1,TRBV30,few,TGTGCCTGGAGTGTACTGACTACGGGGGCCTACAATGAGCAGTTCTTC,CAWSVLTTGAYNEQFF
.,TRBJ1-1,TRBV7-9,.,TGTGCCAGCCTCGCCGATTCGGTCCTGAACACTGAAGCTTTCTTT,CASLADSVLNTEAFF
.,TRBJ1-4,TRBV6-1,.,TGTGACCTATGGCGGCTTCGTGATAATGAAAAACTGTTTTTT,CDLWRLRDNEKLFF
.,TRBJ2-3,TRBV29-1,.,TGCAGCGTTGAATTGTCAGGGTTGAGAGATACGCAGTATTTT,CSVELSGLRDTQYF
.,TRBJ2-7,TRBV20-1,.,TGCAGTGCTAGAAGGGGGCCAGTTCGGGAGGAGCAGTACTTC,CSARRGPVREEQYF
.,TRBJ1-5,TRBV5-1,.,TGCGCCAGCAGCTTGGCCTCTGAAGGCGGGCAGCCCCAGCATTTT,CASSLASEGGQPQHF
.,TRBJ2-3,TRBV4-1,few,TGCGCCAGCAGCCCCCCGTTGAAAGATACGCAGTATTTT,CASSPPLKDTQYF
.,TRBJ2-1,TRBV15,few,TGTGCCACCAGCAGAGGTGATGGTGGGGGTCCGCAGTTCTTC,CATSRGDGGGPQFF
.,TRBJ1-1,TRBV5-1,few,TGCGCCAGCAGTTCCCCAATTAACGGGCTCCGGGGAAAAGCTTTCTTT,CASSSPINGLRGKAFF
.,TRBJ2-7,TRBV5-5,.,TGTGCCAGCAGCTTAGTATCGGCAGGGGCTGGCGAGCAGTACTTC,CASSLVSAGAGEQYF
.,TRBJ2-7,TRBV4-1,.,TGCGCCAGCAGCCAGCCCGCTGGCGAGCAGTACTTC,CASSQPAGEQYF
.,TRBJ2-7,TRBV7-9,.,TGTGCCAGCAGCTTAGATTTTGGGTACGAGCAGTACTTC,CASSLDFGYEQYF
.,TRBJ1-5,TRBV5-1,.,TGCGCCAGCAGCTTTTCAGGTGATAGCAATCAGCCCCAGCATTTT,CASSFSGDSNQPQHF
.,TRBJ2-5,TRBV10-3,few,TGTGCCATCAGGGGCGAGAAGACGGAGACCCAGTACTTC,CAIRGEKTETQYF
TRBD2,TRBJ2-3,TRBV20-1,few,TGCAGTGCTAGACGTCCCGGGACTAGCGGGGCCGATACGCAGTATTTT,CSARRPGTSGADTQYF
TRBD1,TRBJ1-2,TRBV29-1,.,TGCAGCGTGGGCTATGGGACAGGGGGCCTTTATGGCTACACCTTC,CSVGYGTGGLYGYTF
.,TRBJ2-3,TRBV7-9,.,TGTGCCAGCAGCTTAGTCCAAACTAGCACAGATACGCAGTATTTT,CASSLVQTSTDTQYF
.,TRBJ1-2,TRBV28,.,TGTGCCAGCAGTTTAGGCGGGGCGGTCTATGGCTACACCTTC,CASSLGGAVYGYTF
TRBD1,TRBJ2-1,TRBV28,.,TGTGCCAGCAGTTTATACCTAACAGGGGGGATGTACAATGAGCAGTTCTTC,CASSLYLTGGMYNEQFF
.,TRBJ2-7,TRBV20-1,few,TGCAGTGCACGGACGAGGGGGACAAGCGAGCAGTACTTC,CSARTRGTSEQYF
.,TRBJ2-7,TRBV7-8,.,TGTGCCAGCAGCCGGACGGCACTGAGTGGTCCCGAGCAGTACTTC,CASSRTALSGPEQYF
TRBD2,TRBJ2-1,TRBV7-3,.,TGTGCCAGCAGCTTAACGCATGGCGGGGGGGCCAGGTACAATGAGCAGTTCTTC,CASSLTHGGGARYNEQFF
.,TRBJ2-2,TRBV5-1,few,TGCGCCAGCCTAGTCGCCCCTGGACAGACCGGGGAGCTGTTTTTT,CASLVAPGQTGELFF
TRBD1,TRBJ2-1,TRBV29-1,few,TGCAGCGTTGGTAAGAGGGGGCTCAGCGGTGAGCAGTTCTTC,CSVGKRGLSGEQFF
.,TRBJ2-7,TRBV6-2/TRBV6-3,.,TGTGCCAGCATAGTCAGATTCGCCGAGCAGTACTTC,CASIVRFAEQYF
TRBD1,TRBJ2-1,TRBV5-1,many,TGCGCCAGCAGCTCCGACAGGGGAGAGGGCGATGAGCAGTTCTTC,CASSSDRGEGDEQFF
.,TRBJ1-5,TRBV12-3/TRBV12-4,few,TGTGCCAGCAGTATCCAGGGCGGTCAGCCCCAGCATTTT,CASSIQGGQPQHF
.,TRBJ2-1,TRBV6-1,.,TGTGCCAGCACAGGTGCAGGGCCCGTCAATGAGCAGTTCTTC,CASTGAGPVNEQFF
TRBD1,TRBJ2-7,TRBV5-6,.,TGTGCCAGCAGCTTGGCCCTCGACAGGGGGAACTACGAGCAGTACTTC,CASSLALDRGNYEQYF
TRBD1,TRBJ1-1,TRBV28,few,TGTGCCAGCAGTGCCGAACAGGGGCGGGGGACTGAAGCTTTCTTT,CASSAEQGRGTEAFF
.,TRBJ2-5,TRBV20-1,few,TGCAGTGCAGGGTGGGGGGGCCTCCAAGAGACCCAGTACTTC,CSAGWGGLQETQYF